These 32 T cell receptor beta chains were sequenced from one sample in a study of cytomegalovirus exposure and HLA in healthy donors. It was with 60 Vbeta and 13 Jbeta primers that the PCR ran. Repertoires were generated with immunoSEQ multiplex PCR, while TCRdb's copy carries only in-frame clones and drops some. Here the sample spans over 200,000 clones, around 89% being singletons. Sequences were obtained from PBMCs. These receptors came from a woman between 18 and 30 years old in good health and CMV-seronegative.

This CDR3 is CASSLITGGTYEQYF. CDR3 in DNA: TGTGCCAGCAGCTTGATAACGGGGGGGACTTACGAGCAGTACTTC. J is TRBJ2-7 and V is TRBV5-4; 8 nucleotides line up with TRBD2. Per germline, CDR1 SGHNT and CDR2 YYREEE (reference sequence). V lost 1 base, J lost 4 bases, and 7 bases stayed unmatched. The CDR3 loop spans 15 amino acids.

As DNA, the CDR3 is TGTGCCATCAGTAAGGGAGAAGGGGAGACCCAGTACTTC. This encodes CAISKGEGETQYF. The chain has TRBV10-3 and TRBJ2-5, with a possible D match to TRBD2 (5 bases). The CDR3 has 13 residues. Between the trimmed V and J ends, which lost 5 bases and 5 bases, there was a span of 12 bases. The germline V gene has CDR1 ENHRY and CDR2 SYGVKD.

The chain employs TRBV14 and TRBJ2-5, with D tentatively TRBD2 (6 bases). In germline, CDR1 is SGHDN, CDR2 FVKESK. The CDR3 has 17 residues. Trimming took off 0 bases at V and 1 base at J, with 15 bases between the two ends. The CDR3 nucleotides are TGTGCCAGCAGCCAAGAAGTGCAGCGGGCCGTCCAAGAGACCCAGTACTTC. Amino acid sequence: CASSQEVQRAVQETQYF.

The chain recombines TRBV5-8 with TRBJ1-3; D may be TRBD1 (5 bases). The CDR3 totals 15 residues. The germline V and J ends were trimmed by 1 base and 2 bases, with 10 bases remaining between them. The germline gives CDR1 SGHTS, CDR2 YDEGEE. The CDR3, as DNA: TGTGCCAGCAGCTTGTGGGGCGAAACTGGAAACACCATATATTTT. As protein: CASSLWGETGNTIYF.

The gene calls are TRBV5-1 and TRBJ2-5; TRBD1 might be the D (6 bases). The J call is in doubt because the DNA end fits TRBJ2-7 better. The CDR3 extends over 13 amino acids. Germline V gene data show CDR1 as SGHRS and CDR2 as YFSETQ. In DNA, the CDR3 is TGCGCCAGCAGCGAATCCAGGGGCTACGAGCAGTACTTC. Its translation is CASSESRGYEQYF.

V usage is TRBV5-1 and J usage is TRBJ2-3; TRBD2 agrees at 11 bases. Germline V gene sequence: CDR1 SGHRS, CDR2 YFSETQ. J was trimmed by 0 bases and V by 0 bases; bases with no gene match: 9. The CDR3 extends over 19 amino acids. The CDR3 DNA sequence: TGCGCCAGCAGCTTGGCCGGGCAGGGGACTAGCGGTAGCACAGATACGCAGTATTTT. Amino acid sequence: CASSLAGQGTSGSTDTQYF.

This clone is medium-sized in the sample. This chain connects TRBV30 to TRBJ2-7, with D possibly TRBD2 on 7 matching bases. The germline CDR1 and CDR2 sequences are GTSNPN and SVGIG (reference sequence). The CDR3 loop spans 15 amino acids. Between the trimmed V and J ends, which lost 1 base and 5 bases, there was a span of 18 bases. CDR3 region: CAWSGQGGRVDEQYF. The CDR3 nucleotides are TGTGCCTGGAGTGGACAAGGGGGGAGGGTGGACGAGCAGTACTTC.

J is TRBJ1-5 and V is TRBV4-1, with D maybe TRBD1 (6 bases). Germline lookup yields CDR1 MGHRA and CDR2 YSYEKL. The CDR3 runs 14 residues. The V and J ends lost 0 bases and 4 bases respectively, with 7 bases between them. CDR3 sequence (DNA): TGCGCCAGCAGCCAAGAAACAGGGAATCAGCCCCAGCATTTT. The encoded protein is CASSQETGNQPQHF.

About this clone itself: The same CDR3 can be traced to other DNA sequences in this sample. The rearrangement uses TRBV27 and TRBJ2-2, with 9 bases fitting TRBD2. Germline assignment: CDR1 MNHEY and CDR2 SMNVEV (reference sequence). The CDR3 extends over 18 amino acids. V gave up 5 bases and J gave up 3 bases; unmatched junction bases: 13. The chain's CDR3 is CASSPLTSGGGDTGELFF. In DNA form, the CDR3 reads TGTGCCAGCAGTCCCTTGACTAGCGGAGGGGGGGACACCGGGGAGCTGTTTTTT.

This chain joins TRBV9 and TRBJ2-5; 11 nucleotides agree with TRBD1. Losses at the gene ends were 3 bases for V and 5 bases for J; bases not matched to a gene: 6. The germline V gene has CDR1 SGDLS and CDR2 YYNGEE. This CDR3 has 15 residues. CDR3 in amino acids: CASSAGQGAVETQYF. Written as DNA, the CDR3 is TGTGCCAGCAGCGCCGGACAGGGGGCCGTGGAGACCCAGTACTTC.

In this sample, this clone turned up once. This sequence joins TRBV29-1 and TRBJ2-3, with 8 nucleotides matching TRBD2. Germline assignment: CDR1 SQVTM and CDR2 ANQGSEA. This CDR3 comprises 17 residues. Trimming at V came to 4 bases and at J to 3 bases, leaving 15 bases not matched to a gene. CDR3 nucleotides: TGCAGCGTTGGACGCCCTTCTACGGGAGGGCAGACAGATACGCAGTATTTT. It is translated as CSVGRPSTGGQTDTQYF.

This rearrangement joins TRBV2 to TRBJ1-2; TRBD1 matches at 10 bases. This CDR3 has 15 residues. The ends lost 5 bases at V and 8 bases at J; junction bases unmatched: 11. Germline CDR1 and CDR2: SNHLY and FYNNEI. This CDR3 reads CASSRLDRGLGGYTF. The CDR3 DNA sequence: TGTGCCAGCAGTCGACTTGACAGGGGGCTTGGAGGCTACACCTTC. Full variable domain (remainder filled in from reference TRBV2 and TRBJ1-2): EPEVTQTPSHQVTQMGQEVILRCVPISNHLYFYWYRQILGQKVEFLVSFYNNEISEKSEIFDDQFSVERPDGSNFTLKIRSTKLEDSAMYFCASSRLDRGLGGYTFGSGTRLTVV.

The genes are TRBV7-8 and TRBJ2-4, with no clear D. This CDR3 spans 13 amino acids. Trimming took off 5 bases at V and 8 bases at J, with 13 bases between the two ends. CDR1 SGHVS and CDR2 FQNEAQ come from the germline V gene. The DNA of the CDR3 is TGTGCCAGCAGCGGGTTTCCTCGGGACATTCAGTACTTC. Its translation is CASSGFPRDIQYF. Full variable domain (missing parts from reference TRBV7-8 and TRBJ2-4): GAGVSQSPRYKVAKRGQDVALRCDPISGHVSLFWYQQALGQGPEFLTYFQNEAQLDKSGLPSDRFFAERPEGSVSTLKIQRTQQEDSAVYLCASSGFPRDIQYFGAGTRLSVL.

This chain connects TRBV9 to TRBJ2-3, with 9 bases that match TRBD1. Germline lookup yields CDR1 SGDLS and CDR2 YYNGEE. The CDR3 runs 15 residues. Losses at the gene ends were 1 base for V and 1 base for J; bases not matched to a gene: 1. CDR3: CASSVRTGGTDTQYF. CDR3 nucleotide sequence: TGTGCCAGCAGCGTACGGACAGGGGGCACAGATACGCAGTATTTT.

The chain links TRBV27 to TRBJ1-5; D is unclear. V gave up 2 bases and J gave up 2 bases, with 7 bases separating them. Germline CDR1 is MNHEY and CDR2 is SMNVEV (reference sequence). This CDR3 comprises 14 residues. CDR3 in DNA: TGTGCCAGCAGTTTAGAGGGTGGCAATCAGCCCCAGCATTTT. Its translation: CASSLEGGNQPQHF.

J is TRBJ2-7 and V is TRBV6-5, with D tentatively TRBD2 (6 bases). Germline CDR1 MNHEY, CDR2 SVGAGI. The CDR3 totals 14 residues. The V gene lost 6 bases and the J gene lost 7 bases, with 19 bases spanning the gap. CDR3 sequence: CASSLEGIGREQYF. CDR3 nucleotide sequence: TGTGCCAGCAGCCTGGAGGGGATTGGGAGGGAGCAGTACTTC.

The chain employs TRBV13 and TRBJ2-7; the match to TRBD2 covers 11 bases. CDR3 size: 15 residues. With 0 bases clipped from V and 6 bases from J, the junction kept 4 bases outside the gene matches. The germline CDR1 and CDR2 sequences are PRHDT and FYEKMQ (reference sequence). As DNA, the CDR3 is TGTGCCAGCAGCTTAGGTATGCTAGCGGGAGGCGAGCAGTACTTC. This translates into CASSLGMLAGGEQYF.

The CDR3 protein is CASSATGSGNTIYF. The CDR3 DNA reads TGTGCCAGCAGCGCGACAGGGTCGGGAAACACCATATATTTT. V gene TRBV11-3 combines with J gene TRBJ1-3; 7 bases line up with TRBD1. This CDR3 has 14 amino acids. V lost 5 bases to trimming and J lost 4 bases; unmatched junction nucleotides: 5. Germline assignment: CDR1 SGHNT and CDR2 YENEEA.

In DNA, the CDR3 is TGTGCCAGCAGCGTAGAATTGCGGGGGACGAACACCGGGGAGCTGTTTTTT. Amino acid sequence: CASSVELRGTNTGELFF. This chain links TRBV9 with TRBJ2-2, with 7 bases matching TRBD2. CDR1 is SGDLS, CDR2 YYNGEE, per germline. V was clipped by 0 bases and J by 0 bases; unmatched bases: 5. CDR3 length: 17 amino acids.

V and J are TRBV18 and TRBJ2-5; 9 bases map to TRBD2. CDR1 KGHSH and CDR2 LQKENI come from the germline V gene. V gave up 3 bases and J gave up 1 base; unmatched junction bases: 0. The CDR3 length is 14 residues. The CDR3, as DNA: TGTGCCAGCTCACCGACTAGCGGCCAAGAGACCCAGTACTTC. Amino acids: CASSPTSGQETQYF.

The chain is built from TRBV7-9 and TRBJ2-3, with TRBD1 matching 9 bases. This CDR3 comprises 16 residues. Per the germline V gene, CDR1 is SEHNR and CDR2 is FQNEAQ (reference sequence). The V segment lost 4 bases and the J segment 2 bases; nucleotides outside the gene matches: 7. CDR3 amino acids: CASSSWTGAATDTQYF. CDR3 nucleotide sequence: TGTGCCAGCAGCTCATGGACAGGGGCGGCCACAGATACGCAGTATTTT.

This sequence joins TRBV5-6 and TRBJ1-2; 10 bases match TRBD1. This CDR3 spans 18 amino acids. V lost 2 bases to trimming and J lost 2 bases; unmatched junction nucleotides: 12. CDR1 is SGHDT, CDR2 YYEEEE, per germline. The CDR3 protein is CASSFRRTGGVWNYGYTF. The CDR3, as DNA: TGTGCCAGCAGCTTCCGCAGGACAGGGGGGGTATGGAACTATGGCTACACCTTC.

This chain connects TRBV5-6 to TRBJ2-2, with D tentatively TRBD2 (5 bases). V shed 1 base and J shed 1 base, with 14 bases lying between them. In germline, CDR1 is SGHDT, CDR2 YYEEEE. The CDR3 covers 17 residues. This CDR3 is CASSLKLTGMNTGELFF. DNA for the CDR3: TGTGCCAGCAGCTTGAAATTGACGGGGATGAACACCGGGGAGCTGTTTTTT.

The rearrangement links TRBV10-3 to TRBJ1-2; 7 bases map to TRBD1. The germline gives CDR1 ENHRY, CDR2 SYGVKD. The CDR3 runs to 15 residues. The V segment lost 11 bases and the J segment 2 bases; nucleotides outside the gene matches: 14. The DNA of the CDR3 is TGTGCCTCGTGGGACAGCGAAAGGGGAAACTATGGCTACACCTTC. Translating gives CASWDSERGNYGYTF.

This clone was seen more than once but under ten times. The rearrangement uses TRBV19 and TRBJ1-2; TRBD1 matches 7 bases. From germline, CDR1 is LNHDA and CDR2 SQIVND (reference sequence). The CDR3 has 15 amino acids. V lost 7 bases and J lost 0; bases outside the gene matches: 8. The DNA of the CDR3 is TGTGCCAGTACCCCAAGAACAGGGGCTAACTATGGCTACACCTTC. Its translation is CASTPRTGANYGYTF.

This clone was detected many times. This chain connects TRBV18 to TRBJ2-7, with TRBD2 as a possible D gene (6 bases). Germline CDR1 and CDR2: KGHSH and LQKENI. Trimming cost V 4 bases and J 0 bases, with 10 bases left between them. The CDR3 has 14 residues. In nucleotides, the CDR3 is TGTGCCAGCTCACGGGACGGGAGCTCCTACGAGCAGTACTTC. Protein product: CASSRDGSSYEQYF. Supplemented by reference TRBV18 and TRBJ2-7, the full variable domain reads NAGVMQNPRHLVRRRGQEARLRCSPMKGHSHVYWYRQLPEEGLKFMVYLQKENIIDESGMPKERFSAEFPKEGPSILRIQQVVRGDSAAYFCASSRDGSSYEQYFGPGTRLTVT.

The chain links TRBV5-1 to TRBJ2-5; 10 bases are a match to TRBD2. After removal of 0 bases from V and 1 base from J, the junction contained 0 bases not matched to a gene. The CDR3 has 15 amino acids. CDR1 and CDR2 (germline): SGHRS, YFSETQ. In nucleotides, the CDR3 is TGCGCCAGCAGCTTGGGACTAGCGGGCCAAGAGACCCAGTACTTC. This codes for CASSLGLAGQETQYF.

The chain links TRBV9 to TRBJ2-5; possibly TRBD1 for D (5 bases). This CDR3 region has 15 residues. Germline V gene lookup returns CDR1 SGDLS and CDR2 YYNGEE. V was shortened by 0 bases and J by 1 base, with 10 bases between the two germline ends. The CDR3 coding sequence is TGTGCCAGCAGCGTAGGTTGGGGCCTCCAAGAGACCCAGTACTTC. Amino acids: CASSVGWGLQETQYF.

The gene calls are TRBV25-1 and TRBJ1-6; no reliable D call. Germline assignment: CDR1 MGHDK and CDR2 SYGVNS. V lost 5 bases to trimming and J lost 8 bases, with 7 bases between them. This CDR3 contains 12 residues. Written as DNA, the CDR3 is TGTGCCAGCAGTTCGAACTATTCACCCCTCCACTTT. Residues: CASSSNYSPLHF. Filled out from reference TRBV25-1 and TRBJ1-6, the complete variable domain reads EADIYQTPRYLVIGTGKKITLECSQTMGHDKMYWYQQDPGMELHLIHYSYGVNSTEKGDLSSESTVSRIRTEHFPLTLESARPSHTSQYLCASSSNYSPLHFGNGTRLTVT.

V and J are TRBV27 and TRBJ1-5, with 7 positions matching TRBD1. CDR1 and CDR2 from the germline V gene are MNHEY and SMNVEV (reference sequence). The CDR3 totals 15 residues. J gave up 4 bases and V 5 bases, and 8 bases lay outside the gene matches. CDR3 DNA: TGTGCCAGCAGTCCCCGGGACAGTTATAATCAGCCCCAGCATTTT. Protein product: CASSPRDSYNQPQHF.

The V and J genes are TRBV10-2 and TRBJ2-1, with 7 bases aligning to TRBD1. With V trimmed by 8 bases and J by 4 bases, 5 bases remained unmatched. CDR1 and CDR2 (germline): WSHSY, SAAADI. CDR3 size: 13 residues. CDR3 DNA sequence: TGCGCCAGCGGCAGGGGGTCATACAATGAGCAGTTCTTC. Translated, it gives CASGRGSYNEQFF.

The rearrangement joins TRBV30 to TRBJ1-1, with D possibly being TRBD1 (6 bases). The germline CDR1 and CDR2 sequences are GTSNPN and SVGIG (reference sequence). The CDR3 consists of 14 residues. V was trimmed by 0 bases and J by 6 bases, leaving 14 bases between them. In DNA, the CDR3 is TGTGCCTGGAGTGTACAATTAGGGGGACCTGAAGCTTTCTTT. It codes for CAWSVQLGGPEAFF. The whole variable domain, filled in from reference TRBV30 and TRBJ1-1, reads SQTIHQWPATLVQPVGSPLSLECTVEGTSNPNLYWYRQAAGRGLQLLFYSVGIGQISSEVPQNLSASRPQDRQFILSSKKLLLSDSGFYLCAWSVQLGGPEAFFGQGTRLTVV.